This T cell receptor (beta chain) stems from a study of EBV T-cell therapy then PD-1 blockade in nasopharyngeal carcinoma. Assay used: immunoSEQ multiplex PCR; TCRdb lists only in-frame clones, some missing. This table holds tens of thousands of clones, approximately 83% found once. The treatment was: AdE1-LMPpoly-expanded autologous EBV-specific T-cell therapy followed by anti-PD-1 nivolumab. In its sample, this clone was seen a few times. Its antigen remains unidentified. Looked up from germline, CDR1 is SGHDT and CDR2 is YYEEEE. V shed 3 bases, J shed 4 bases, and the junction held 1 base outside the gene matches. The CDR3 has 13 residues.

The J gene is TRBJ2-7, the V gene TRBV5-6; 10 bases are shared with TRBD1. The sample consisted of CD8+ T cells from blood, taken at day -245 from a patient whose treatment included autologous EBV-specific T cells and nivolumab. The source of this sequence is a man between 35 and 55 years old with nasopharyngeal carcinoma. This CDR3 is CASSSGQGYEQYF. The CDR3 DNA reads as TGTGCCAGCAGCTCGGGACAGGGGTACGAGCAGTACTTC.